This T cell receptor beta chain was sequenced during a study of CD8 T cells in ankylosing spondylitis. As to this clonotype: At one end the junction does not follow the germline gene, possibly because of a read error.

The germline CDR1 and CDR2 sequences are SSHAT and FNYEAQ (reference sequence). This CDR3 has 14 amino acids. Quantitative 5'-RACE with molecular barcodes produced the TCR beta libraries. TCRdb itself ran the 5' RACE reads through MiXCR, one entry per CDR3 protein. Of a few hundred thousand distinct CDR3 sequences listed, 18% are singletons. The gene calls are TRBV7-7 and TRBJ2-2; weak D call: TRBD2 (6 bases). This receptor was obtained from a male donor with ankylosing spondylitis or in good health (not recorded which). Sequenced: blood, either unsorted or a sorted T cell fraction (not recorded which). The chain's CDR3 is CASSSQGLSGELFF. In nucleotides, the CDR3 is TGTGCTAGCAGCTCCCAGGGACTCTCCGGGGAGCTGTTTTTT.